This T cell receptor beta chain stems from a study of T cell responses to AZD1222 COVID-19 vaccine (dated by TCRdb to about 2021). Context from the whole study: Because spike-specific TCR depth and breadth did not differ between the two schedules, AZD1222 recipients who got a second dose at roughly 4 weeks were pooled with those who got a second dose at roughly 12 weeks. A total of just over 230 trial participants underwent TCR sequencing, of whom some 210 received two doses of AZD1222 and some 26 received two doses of the MenACWY control vaccine. Trial participants were enrolled by age into 18-55, 56-69 and 70-plus year subgroups, with roughly 150, 30 and 60 TCR-sequenced participants respectively. What the research found in general, with its limitations: Conclusions about previously exposed vaccinees were limited because only six AZD1222 recipients were SARS-CoV-2 seropositive at baseline. Because no day 14 peak-response samples were available, the repertoires could be characterized only after the peak T cell response. After two AZD1222 doses, spike-specific TCR breadth and depth were significantly higher than at day 0 and than in MenACWY recipients. Epitopes outside the regions mutated in the B.1.351 and B.1.1.7 variants were reportedly recognized by nearly half of the unique spike-specific TCRs. The 56-69-year group was small, and its depth increase did not reach significance, likely because of low power. CD4 TCRs associated with the vaccine covered the entire spike protein, and the dominant responses were in regions 160-218 and 743-854. Most participants were white British and females outnumbered males, and the authors suggested that clonal diversity may have been underestimated.

The CDR3 regions of human TCRbeta chains were analyzed by immunosequencing. Per the authors' processing: Repertoire TCRs were checked for matches against a reference library of SARS-CoV-2-specific TCRs that had been generated using the MIRA antigen-specificity platform. Breadth was defined as the fraction of unique TCRs that were SARS-CoV-2-associated, and depth was defined as the fraction of total T cells that were SARS-CoV-2-associated. Using the MIRA data, each spike-specific TCR was mapped to the spike region that the TCR reacts to and placed in a CD4 or CD8 class. Log10-transformed breadth and depth values were compared by one-way ANOVA with Sidak's multiple comparisons tests. What TCRdb holds here is the immuneACCESS table cut down to in-frame rearrangements. Part of the clones is not present; checked against another copy, under half of the missing clones reflect an unresolved V gene, and the others are unexplained. The V and J calls and the clone size are those of that table, but D and trimming were determined from the DNA. The sample table records about 120,000 clones; just under 90% of these occur just once. The top ten clones comprise 4.4% of the sample.

Points on this clone: It has no known antigen specificity. No much larger clone is present one base from it, and per-base qualities are unavailable.

The time point label corresponds to: baseline before first vaccination. The vaccinee samples were drawn from two UK trials, COV001 and COV002, one of which was a single-blind randomized controlled phase 2/3 trial testing AZD1222 (ChAdOx1 nCoV-19) in healthy adults. Trial participant PBMC samples were collected at day 0 and day 28 after the second dose for TCRbeta chain sequencing. Sequencing was performed on peripheral blood, taken on day 0 of AZD1222 vaccination. This TCR derives from an adult in good health.

This receptor has the CDR3 CASSIGGGGGYLETQYF. The bases read TGTGCCAGCAGCATTGGAGGGGGCGGAGGGTACCTGGAGACCCAGTACTTC. The chain couples TRBV7-6 to TRBJ2-5, and TRBD1 may be the D gene, going by 7 matching bases. In the germline V gene, CDR1 corresponds to SGHVS and CDR2 to FNYEAQ. The junction carries 24 bases between V and J, which are trimmed by 5 bases and 5 bases respectively. The CDR3 runs 17 residues from the cysteine to the phenylalanine. Of all the DNA, just the CDR3 is kept, 51 bases in frame from base 1.